The 3 T cell receptor beta chains below come from one sample, sequenced in a study of blood T cell repertoires in COVID-19. TCRdb's table, derived via immunoSEQ multiplex PCR, lists solely in-frame clones and lacks some. Among about 100,000 clones listed, around nine tenths were seen once. Sequencing used peripheral blood. These receptors all stem from a man between 50 and 59 years old with active or convalescent COVID-19.

V and J are TRBV5-4 and TRBJ2-5; maybe TRBD1 (6 bases). Germline values: CDR1 SGHNT, CDR2 YYREEE (reference sequence). The CDR3 spans 13 residues. V was pared by 5 bases and J by 5 bases, with 13 bases between. CDR3 DNA: TGTGCCAGCAGTTCACAGGGATGGGAGACCCAGTACTTC. Translation: CASSSQGWETQYF.

The gene calls are TRBV19 and TRBJ1-2; a possible D gene is TRBD1 (6 bases). Between the trimmed V and J ends, which lost 7 bases and 4 bases, there was a span of 16 bases. The germline gives CDR1 LNHDA, CDR2 SQIVND (reference sequence). The CDR3 is 14 residues long. The CDR3 region is CASKFGTSIYGYTF. CDR3 coding DNA: TGTGCCAGTAAATTCGGGACATCTATCTATGGCTACACCTTC.

The chain is built from TRBV5-8 and TRBJ2-7; D may be TRBD2 (6 bases). Germline CDR1 is SGHTS and CDR2 is YDEGEE. V was clipped by 7 bases and J by 4 bases, with 9 bases between them. This CDR3 spans 11 amino acids. CDR3 sequence reads: CASCREYEQYF. The CDR3 DNA reads TGTGCCAGCTGTCGGGAGTACGAGCAGTACTTC.